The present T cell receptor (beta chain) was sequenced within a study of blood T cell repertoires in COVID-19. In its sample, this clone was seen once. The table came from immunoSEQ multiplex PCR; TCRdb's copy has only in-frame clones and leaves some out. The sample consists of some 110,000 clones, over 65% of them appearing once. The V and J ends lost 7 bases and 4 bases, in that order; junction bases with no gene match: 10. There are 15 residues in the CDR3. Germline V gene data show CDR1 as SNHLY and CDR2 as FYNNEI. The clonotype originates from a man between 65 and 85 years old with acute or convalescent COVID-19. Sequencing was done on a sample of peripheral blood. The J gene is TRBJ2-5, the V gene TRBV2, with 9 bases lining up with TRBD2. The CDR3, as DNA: TGTGCCAGCACTCCAGGGGCGGGAGGGCGAGAGACCCAGTACTTC. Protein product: CASTPGAGGRETQYF.